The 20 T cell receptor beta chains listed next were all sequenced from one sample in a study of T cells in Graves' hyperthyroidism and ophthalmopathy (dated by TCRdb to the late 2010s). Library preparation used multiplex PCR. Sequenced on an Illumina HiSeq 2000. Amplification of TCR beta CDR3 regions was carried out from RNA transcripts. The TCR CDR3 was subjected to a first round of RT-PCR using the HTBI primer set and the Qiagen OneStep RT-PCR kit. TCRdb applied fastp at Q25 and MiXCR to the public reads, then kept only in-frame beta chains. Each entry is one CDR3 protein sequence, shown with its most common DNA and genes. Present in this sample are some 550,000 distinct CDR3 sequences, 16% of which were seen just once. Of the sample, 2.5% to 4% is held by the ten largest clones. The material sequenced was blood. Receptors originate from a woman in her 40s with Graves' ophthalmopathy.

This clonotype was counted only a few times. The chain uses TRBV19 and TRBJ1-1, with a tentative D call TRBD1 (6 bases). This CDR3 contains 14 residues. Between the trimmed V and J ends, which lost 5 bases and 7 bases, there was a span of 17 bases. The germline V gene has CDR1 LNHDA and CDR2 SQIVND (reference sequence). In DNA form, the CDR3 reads TGTGCCAGTAGTTATGGACAGCCGAGAATTGAAGCTTTCTTT. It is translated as CASSYGQPRIEAFF.

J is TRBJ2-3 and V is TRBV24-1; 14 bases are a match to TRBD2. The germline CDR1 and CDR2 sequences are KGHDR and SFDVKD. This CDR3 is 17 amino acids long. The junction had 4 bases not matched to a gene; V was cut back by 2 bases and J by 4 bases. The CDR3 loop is CATSDSTSGRASDTQYF. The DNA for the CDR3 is TGTGCCACCAGTGATTCGACTAGCGGGAGGGCCTCAGATACGCAGTATTTT.

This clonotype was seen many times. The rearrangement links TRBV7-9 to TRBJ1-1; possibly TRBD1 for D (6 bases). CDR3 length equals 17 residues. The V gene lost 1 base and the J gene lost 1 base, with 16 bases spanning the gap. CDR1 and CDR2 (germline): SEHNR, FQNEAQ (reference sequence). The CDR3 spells CASSLVGFRGQNTEAFF. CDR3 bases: TGTGCCAGCAGCTTAGTCGGGTTTCGGGGACAGAACACTGAAGCTTTCTTT.

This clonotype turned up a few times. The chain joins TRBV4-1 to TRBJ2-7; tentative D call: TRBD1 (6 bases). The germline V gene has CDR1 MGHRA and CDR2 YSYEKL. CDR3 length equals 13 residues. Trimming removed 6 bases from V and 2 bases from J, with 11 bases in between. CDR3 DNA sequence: TGCGCCAGCAGGAGAACAGGGACCTACGAGCAGTACTTC. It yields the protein CASRRTGTYEQYF.

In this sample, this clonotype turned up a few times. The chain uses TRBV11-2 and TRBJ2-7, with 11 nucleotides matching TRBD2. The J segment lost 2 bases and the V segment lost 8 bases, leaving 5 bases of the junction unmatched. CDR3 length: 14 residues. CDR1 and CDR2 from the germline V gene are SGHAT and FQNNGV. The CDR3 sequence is CASGRLAGTYEQYF. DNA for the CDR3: TGTGCCAGCGGTAGACTAGCGGGGACCTACGAGCAGTACTTC.

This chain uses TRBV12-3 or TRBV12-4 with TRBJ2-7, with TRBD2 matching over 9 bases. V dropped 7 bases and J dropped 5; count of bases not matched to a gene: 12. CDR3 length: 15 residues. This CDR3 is CASTGELAGWDEQYF. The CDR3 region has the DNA TGTGCCAGCACGGGAGAGCTAGCGGGATGGGACGAGCAGTACTTC.

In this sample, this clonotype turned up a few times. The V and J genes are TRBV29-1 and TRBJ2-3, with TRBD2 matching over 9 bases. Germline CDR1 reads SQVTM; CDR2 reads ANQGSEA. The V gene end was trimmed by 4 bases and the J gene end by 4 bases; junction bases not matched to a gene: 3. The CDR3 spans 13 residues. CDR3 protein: CSVAGGRADTQYF. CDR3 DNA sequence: TGCAGCGTTGCTGGCGGGAGGGCAGATACGCAGTATTTT.

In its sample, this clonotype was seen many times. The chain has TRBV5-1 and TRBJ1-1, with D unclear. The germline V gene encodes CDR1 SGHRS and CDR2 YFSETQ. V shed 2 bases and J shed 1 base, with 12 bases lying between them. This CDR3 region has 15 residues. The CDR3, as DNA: TGCGCCAGCAGCTTCTGGGGTCACGGGAACACTGAAGCTTTCTTT. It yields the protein CASSFWGHGNTEAFF.

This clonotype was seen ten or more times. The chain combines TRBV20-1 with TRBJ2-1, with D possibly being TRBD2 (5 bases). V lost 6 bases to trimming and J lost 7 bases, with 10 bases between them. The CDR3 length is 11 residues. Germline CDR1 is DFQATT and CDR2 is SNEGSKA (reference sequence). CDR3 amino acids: CSAKTGNEQFF. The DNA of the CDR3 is TGCAGTGCAAAGACGGGGAATGAGCAGTTCTTC.

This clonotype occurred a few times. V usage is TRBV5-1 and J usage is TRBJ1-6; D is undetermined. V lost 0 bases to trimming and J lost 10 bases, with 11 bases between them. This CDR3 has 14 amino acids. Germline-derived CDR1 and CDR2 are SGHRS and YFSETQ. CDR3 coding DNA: TGCGCCAGCAGCTTGGACAGCACAAGCTCACCCCTCCACTTT. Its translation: CASSLDSTSSPLHF.

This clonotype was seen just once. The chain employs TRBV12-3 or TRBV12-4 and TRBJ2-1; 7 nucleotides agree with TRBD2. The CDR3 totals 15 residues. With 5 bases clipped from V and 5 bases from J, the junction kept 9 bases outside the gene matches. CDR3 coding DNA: TGTGCCAGCAGTACCCCTCGGGGGGTCCACAATGAGCAGTTCTTC. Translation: CASSTPRGVHNEQFF.

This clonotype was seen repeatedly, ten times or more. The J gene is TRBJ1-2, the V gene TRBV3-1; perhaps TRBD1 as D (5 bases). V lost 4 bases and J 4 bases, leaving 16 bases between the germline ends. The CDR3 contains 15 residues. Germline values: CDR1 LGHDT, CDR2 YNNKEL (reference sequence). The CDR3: CASSPTQTGGYGYTF. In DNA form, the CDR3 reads TGTGCCAGCAGCCCTACACAAACCGGGGGCTATGGCTACACCTTC.

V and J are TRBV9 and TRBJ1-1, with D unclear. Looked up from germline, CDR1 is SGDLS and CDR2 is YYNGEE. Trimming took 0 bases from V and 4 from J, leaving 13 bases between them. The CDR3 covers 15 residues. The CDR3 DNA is TGTGCCAGCAGCGTAGACGGGTTCCTTGGCACTGAAGCTTTCTTT. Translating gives CASSVDGFLGTEAFF.

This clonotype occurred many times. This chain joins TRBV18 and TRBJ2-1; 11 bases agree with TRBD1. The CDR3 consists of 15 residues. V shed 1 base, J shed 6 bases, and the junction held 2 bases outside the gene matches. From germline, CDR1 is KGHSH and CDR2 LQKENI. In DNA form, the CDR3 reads TGTGCCAGCTCACCACAGGGACAGGGGGTCAATGAGCAGTTCTTC. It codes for CASSPQGQGVNEQFF. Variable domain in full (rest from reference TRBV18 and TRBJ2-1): NAGVMQNPRHLVRRRGQEARLRCSPMKGHSHVYWYRQLPEEGLKFMVYLQKENIIDESGMPKERFSAEFPKEGPSILRIQQVVRGDSAAYFCASSPQGQGVNEQFFGPGTRLTVL.

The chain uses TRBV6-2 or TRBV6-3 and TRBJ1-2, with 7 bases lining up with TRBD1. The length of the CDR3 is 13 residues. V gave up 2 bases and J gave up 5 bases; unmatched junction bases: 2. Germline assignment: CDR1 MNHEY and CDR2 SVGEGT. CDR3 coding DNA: TGTGCCAGCAGTTACGACAGGGAATATGGCTACACCTTC. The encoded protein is CASSYDREYGYTF.

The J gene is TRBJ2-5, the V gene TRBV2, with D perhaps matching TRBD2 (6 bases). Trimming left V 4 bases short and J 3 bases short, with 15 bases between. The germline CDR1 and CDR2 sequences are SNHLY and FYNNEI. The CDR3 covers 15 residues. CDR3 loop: CASSGGRGFEETQYF. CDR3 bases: TGTGCCAGCAGTGGCGGGCGGGGCTTTGAAGAGACCCAGTACTTC.

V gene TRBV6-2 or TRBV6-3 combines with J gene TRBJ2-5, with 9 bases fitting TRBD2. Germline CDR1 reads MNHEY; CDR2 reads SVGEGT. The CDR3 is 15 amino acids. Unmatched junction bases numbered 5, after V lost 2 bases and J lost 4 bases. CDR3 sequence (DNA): TGTGCCAGCAGTTACGCGGGGGGGGTCGTAGAGACCCAGTACTTC. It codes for CASSYAGGVVETQYF.

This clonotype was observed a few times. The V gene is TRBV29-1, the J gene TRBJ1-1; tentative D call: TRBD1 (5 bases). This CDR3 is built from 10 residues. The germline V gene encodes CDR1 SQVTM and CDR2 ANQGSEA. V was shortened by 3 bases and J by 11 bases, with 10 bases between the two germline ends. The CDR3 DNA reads TGCAGCGTTGATAGGGGAGTGGCTTTCTTT. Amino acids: CSVDRGVAFF.

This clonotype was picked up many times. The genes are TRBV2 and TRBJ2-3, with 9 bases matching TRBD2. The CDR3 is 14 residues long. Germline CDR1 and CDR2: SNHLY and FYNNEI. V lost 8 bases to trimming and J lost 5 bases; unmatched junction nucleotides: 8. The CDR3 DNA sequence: TGTGCCAGCCTCCGGATAGCGGGAGTAGATACGCAGTATTTT. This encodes CASLRIAGVDTQYF. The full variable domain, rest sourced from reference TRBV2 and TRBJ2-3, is EPEVTQTPSHQVTQMGQEVILRCVPISNHLYFYWYRQILGQKVEFLVSFYNNEISEKSEIFDDQFSVERPDGSNFTLKIRSTKLEDSAMYFCASLRIAGVDTQYFGPGTRLTVL.

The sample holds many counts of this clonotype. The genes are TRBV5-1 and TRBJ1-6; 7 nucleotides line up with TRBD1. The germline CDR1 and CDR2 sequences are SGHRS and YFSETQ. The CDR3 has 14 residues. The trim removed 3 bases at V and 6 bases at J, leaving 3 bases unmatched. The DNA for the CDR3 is TGCGCCAGCAGCTGGGGACAGCGTAATTCACCCCTCCACTTT. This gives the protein CASSWGQRNSPLHF.